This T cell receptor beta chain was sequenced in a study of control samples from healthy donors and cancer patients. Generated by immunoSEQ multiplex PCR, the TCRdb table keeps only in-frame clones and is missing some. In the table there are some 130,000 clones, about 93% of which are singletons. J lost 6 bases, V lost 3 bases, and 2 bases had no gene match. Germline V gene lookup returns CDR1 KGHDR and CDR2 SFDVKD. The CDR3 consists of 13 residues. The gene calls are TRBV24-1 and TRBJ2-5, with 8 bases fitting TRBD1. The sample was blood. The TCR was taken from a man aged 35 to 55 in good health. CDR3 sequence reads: CATSDHRGKTQYF. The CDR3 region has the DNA TGTGCCACCAGTGATCACAGGGGGAAGACCCAGTACTTC.